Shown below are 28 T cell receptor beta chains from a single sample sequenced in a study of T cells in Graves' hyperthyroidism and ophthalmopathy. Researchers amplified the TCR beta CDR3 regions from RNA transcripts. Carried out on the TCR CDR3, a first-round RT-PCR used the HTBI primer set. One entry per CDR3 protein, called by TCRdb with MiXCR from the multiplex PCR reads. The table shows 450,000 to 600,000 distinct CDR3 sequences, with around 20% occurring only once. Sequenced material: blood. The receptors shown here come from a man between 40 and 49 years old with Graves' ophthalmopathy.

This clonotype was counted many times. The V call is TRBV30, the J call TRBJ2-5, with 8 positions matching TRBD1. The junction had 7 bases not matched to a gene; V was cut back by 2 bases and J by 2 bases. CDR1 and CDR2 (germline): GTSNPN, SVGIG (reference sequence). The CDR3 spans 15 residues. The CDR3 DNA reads TGTGCCTGGAGTCCACTTTGGACAGGGCAAGAGACCCAGTACTTC. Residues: CAWSPLWTGQETQYF.

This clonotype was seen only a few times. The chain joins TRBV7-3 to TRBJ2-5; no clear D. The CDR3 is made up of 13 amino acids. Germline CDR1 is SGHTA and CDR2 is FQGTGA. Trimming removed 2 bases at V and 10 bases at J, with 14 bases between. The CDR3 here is CASSLSLSSDQYF. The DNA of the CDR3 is TGTGCCAGCAGCTTATCCCTCTCTTCGGACCAGTACTTC. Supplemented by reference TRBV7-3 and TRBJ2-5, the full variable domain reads GAGVSQTPSNKVTEKGKYVELRCDPISGHTALYWYRQSLGQGPEFLIYFQGTGAADDSGLPNDRFFAVRPEGSVSTLKIQRTERGDSAVYLCASSLSLSSDQYFGPGTRLLVL.

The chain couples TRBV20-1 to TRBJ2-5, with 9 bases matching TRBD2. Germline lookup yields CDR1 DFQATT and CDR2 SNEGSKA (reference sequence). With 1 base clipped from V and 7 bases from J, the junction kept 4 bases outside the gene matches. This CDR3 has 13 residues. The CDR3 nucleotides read TGCAGTGCTAGAGTCGGACTAGCGAGGACCCAGTACTTC. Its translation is CSARVGLARTQYF.

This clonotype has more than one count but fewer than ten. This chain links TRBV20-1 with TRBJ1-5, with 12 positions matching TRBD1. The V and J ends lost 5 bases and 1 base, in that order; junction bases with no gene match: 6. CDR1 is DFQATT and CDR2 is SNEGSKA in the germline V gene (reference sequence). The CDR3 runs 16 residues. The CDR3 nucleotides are TGCAGTGCTCTGGGACAGGGGGCGAGGAGCAATCAGCCCCAGCATTTT. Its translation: CSALGQGARSNQPQHF.

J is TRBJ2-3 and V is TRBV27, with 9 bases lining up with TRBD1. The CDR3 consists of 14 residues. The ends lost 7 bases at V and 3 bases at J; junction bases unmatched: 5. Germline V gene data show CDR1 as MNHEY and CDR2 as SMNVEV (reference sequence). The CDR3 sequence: CASKVTGGTDTQYF. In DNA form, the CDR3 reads TGTGCCAGCAAAGTGACAGGGGGTACAGATACGCAGTATTTT.

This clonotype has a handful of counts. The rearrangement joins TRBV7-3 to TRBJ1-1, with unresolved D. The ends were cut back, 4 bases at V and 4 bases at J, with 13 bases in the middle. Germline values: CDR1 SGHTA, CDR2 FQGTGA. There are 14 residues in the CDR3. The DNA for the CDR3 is TGTGCCAGCAGCTCCCAAGGAGGTAGCACTGAAGCTTTCTTT. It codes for CASSSQGGSTEAFF.

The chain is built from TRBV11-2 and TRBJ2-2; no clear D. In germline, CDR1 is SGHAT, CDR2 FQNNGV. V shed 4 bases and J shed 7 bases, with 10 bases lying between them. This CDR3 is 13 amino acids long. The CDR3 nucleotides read TGTGCCAGCAGCTCTACGGAAAGCGGGGAGCTGTTTTTT. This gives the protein CASSSTESGELFF.

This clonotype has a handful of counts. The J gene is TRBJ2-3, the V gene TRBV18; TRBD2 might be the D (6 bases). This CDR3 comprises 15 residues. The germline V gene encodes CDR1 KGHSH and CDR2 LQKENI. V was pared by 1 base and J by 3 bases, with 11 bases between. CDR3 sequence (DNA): TGTGCCAGCTCACCACGGGGGGAGCTGACAGATACGCAGTATTTT. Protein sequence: CASSPRGELTDTQYF.

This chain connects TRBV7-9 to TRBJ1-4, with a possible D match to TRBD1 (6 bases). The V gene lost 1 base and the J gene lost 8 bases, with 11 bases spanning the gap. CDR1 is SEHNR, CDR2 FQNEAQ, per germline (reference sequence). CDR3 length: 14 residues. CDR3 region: CASSLGRGKEKLFF. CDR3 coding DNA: TGTGCCAGCAGCTTAGGCAGGGGTAAAGAAAAACTGTTTTTT.

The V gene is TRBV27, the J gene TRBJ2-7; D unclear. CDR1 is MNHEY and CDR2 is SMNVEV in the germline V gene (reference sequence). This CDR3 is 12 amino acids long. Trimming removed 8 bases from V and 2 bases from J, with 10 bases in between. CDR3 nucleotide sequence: TGTGCCAGCTATGCATTACCCTACGAGCAGTACTTC. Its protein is CASYALPYEQYF.

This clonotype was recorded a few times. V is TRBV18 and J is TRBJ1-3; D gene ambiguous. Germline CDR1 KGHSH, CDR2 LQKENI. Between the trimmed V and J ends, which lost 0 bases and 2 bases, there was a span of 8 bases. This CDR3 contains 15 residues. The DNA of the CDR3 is TGTGCCAGCTCACCACCGGGGAGAACTGGAAACACCATATATTTT. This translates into CASSPPGRTGNTIYF.

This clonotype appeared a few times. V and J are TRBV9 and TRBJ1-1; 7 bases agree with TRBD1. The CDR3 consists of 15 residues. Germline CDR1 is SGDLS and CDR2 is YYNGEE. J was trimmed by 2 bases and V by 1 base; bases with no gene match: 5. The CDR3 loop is CASSVSRQGNTEAFF. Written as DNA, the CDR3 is TGTGCCAGCAGCGTATCGAGACAGGGAAACACTGAAGCTTTCTTT.

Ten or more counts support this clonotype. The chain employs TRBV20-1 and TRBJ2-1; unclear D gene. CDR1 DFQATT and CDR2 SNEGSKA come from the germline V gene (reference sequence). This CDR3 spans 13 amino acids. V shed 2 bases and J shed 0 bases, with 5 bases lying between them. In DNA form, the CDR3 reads TGCAGTGCTAGATACGACTCCTACAATGAGCAGTTCTTC. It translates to CSARYDSYNEQFF.

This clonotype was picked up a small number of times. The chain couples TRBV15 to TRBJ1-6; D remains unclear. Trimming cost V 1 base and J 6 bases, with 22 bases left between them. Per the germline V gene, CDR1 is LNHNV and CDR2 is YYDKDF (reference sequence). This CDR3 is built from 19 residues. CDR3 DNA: TGTGCCACCAGCAGAGTCGACACAAACCCCGGATGGGGTAATTCACCCCTCCACTTT. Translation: CATSRVDTNPGWGNSPLHF. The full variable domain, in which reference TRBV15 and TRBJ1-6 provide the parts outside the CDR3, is DAMVIQNPRYQVTQFGKPVTLSCSQTLNHNVMYWYQQKSSQAPKLLFHYYDKDFNNEADTPDNFQSRRPNTSFCFLDIRSPGLGDTAMYLCATSRVDTNPGWGNSPLHFGNGTRLTVT.

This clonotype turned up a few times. CDR3 nucleotides: TGTGCCAGCAGCTTAGGACAGTACTACAATGAGCAGTTCTTC. It translates to CASSLGQYYNEQFF. This rearrangement joins TRBV7-9 to TRBJ2-1; tentative D call: TRBD1 (5 bases). CDR1 SEHNR and CDR2 FQNEAQ come from the germline V gene (reference sequence). CDR3 size: 14 residues. V was clipped by 1 base and J by 3 bases, with 7 bases between them.

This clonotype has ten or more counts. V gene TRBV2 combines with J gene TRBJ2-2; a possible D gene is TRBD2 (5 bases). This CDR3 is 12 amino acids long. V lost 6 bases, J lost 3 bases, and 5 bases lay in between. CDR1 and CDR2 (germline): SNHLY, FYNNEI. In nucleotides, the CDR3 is TGTGCCAGCAGCGGGGACACCGGGGAGCTGTTTTTT. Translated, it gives CASSGDTGELFF.

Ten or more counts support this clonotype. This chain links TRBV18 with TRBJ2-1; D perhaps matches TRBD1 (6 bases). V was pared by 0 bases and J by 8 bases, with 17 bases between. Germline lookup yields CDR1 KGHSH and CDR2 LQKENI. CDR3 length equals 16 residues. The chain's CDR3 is CASSPPNRATKDEQFF. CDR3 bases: TGTGCCAGCTCACCACCGAACAGGGCCACGAAGGATGAGCAGTTCTTC.

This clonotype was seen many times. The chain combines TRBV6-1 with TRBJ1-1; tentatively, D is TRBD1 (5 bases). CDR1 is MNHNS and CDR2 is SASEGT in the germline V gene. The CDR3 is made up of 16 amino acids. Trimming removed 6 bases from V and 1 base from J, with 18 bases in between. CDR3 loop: CASRDLTGTANTEAFF. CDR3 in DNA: TGTGCCAGCAGAGACCTTACCGGGACGGCGAACACTGAAGCTTTCTTT.

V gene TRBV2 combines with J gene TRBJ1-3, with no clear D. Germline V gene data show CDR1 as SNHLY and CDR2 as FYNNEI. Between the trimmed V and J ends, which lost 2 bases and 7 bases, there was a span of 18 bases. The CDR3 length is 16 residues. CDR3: CASSEYRAFGPNTIYF. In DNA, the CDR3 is TGTGCCAGCAGTGAATATCGAGCGTTTGGGCCTAACACCATATATTTT.

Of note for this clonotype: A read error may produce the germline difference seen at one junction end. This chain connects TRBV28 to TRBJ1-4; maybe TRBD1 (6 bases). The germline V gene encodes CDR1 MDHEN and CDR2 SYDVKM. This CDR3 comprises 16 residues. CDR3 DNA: TGTGCCAGCAGTTTACCATGGGGAAAGGGACATGAAAAACCGTTTTTT. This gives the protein CASSLPWGKGHEKPFF.

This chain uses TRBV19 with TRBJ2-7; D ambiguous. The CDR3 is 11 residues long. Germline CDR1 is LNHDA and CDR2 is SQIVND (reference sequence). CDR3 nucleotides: TGTACGGGTCTGGGGAACTACGAGCAGTACTTC. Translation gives CTGLGNYEQYF.

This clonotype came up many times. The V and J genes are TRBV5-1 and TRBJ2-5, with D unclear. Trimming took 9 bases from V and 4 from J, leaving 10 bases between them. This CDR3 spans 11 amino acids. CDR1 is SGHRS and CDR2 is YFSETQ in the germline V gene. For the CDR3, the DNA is TGCGCCACCTCCGTCGGAGAGACCCAGTACTTC. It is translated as CATSVGETQYF. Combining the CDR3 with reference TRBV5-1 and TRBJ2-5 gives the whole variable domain KAGVTQTPRYLIKTRGQQVTLSCSPISGHRSVSWYQQTPGQGLQFLFEYFSETQRNKGNFPGRFSGRQFSNSRSEMNVSTLELGDSALYLCATSVGETQYFGPGTRLLVL.

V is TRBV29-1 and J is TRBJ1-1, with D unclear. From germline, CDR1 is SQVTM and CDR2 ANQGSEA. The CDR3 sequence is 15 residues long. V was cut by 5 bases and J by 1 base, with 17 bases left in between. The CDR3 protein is CSVTNPPPGNTEAFF. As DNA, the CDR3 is TGCAGCGTTACGAATCCCCCCCCGGGGAACACTGAAGCTTTCTTT. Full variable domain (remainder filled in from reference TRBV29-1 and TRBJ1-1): SAVISQKPSRDICQRGTSLTIQCQVDSQVTMMFWYRQQPGQSLTLIATANQGSEATYESGFVIDKFPISRPNLTFSTLTVSNMSPEDSSIYLCSVTNPPPGNTEAFFGQGTRLTVV.

CDR3 sequence (DNA): TGTGCCAGCAGCCAGCCCTTTTCCCCGGGACTAGCGAACACCGGGGAGCTGTTTTTT. This translates into CASSQPFSPGLANTGELFF. The chain employs TRBV3-1 and TRBJ2-2; 8 bases match TRBD2. Germline CDR1 LGHDT, CDR2 YNNKEL (reference sequence). The CDR3 has 19 residues. J lost 0 bases, V lost 3 bases, and 12 bases had no gene match.

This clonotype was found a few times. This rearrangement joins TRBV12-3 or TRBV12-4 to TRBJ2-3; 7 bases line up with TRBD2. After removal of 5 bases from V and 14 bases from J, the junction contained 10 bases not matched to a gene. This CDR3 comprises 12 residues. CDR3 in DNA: TGTGCCAGCAGTGAACCGGGACTATGGGCGTATTTT. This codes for CASSEPGLWAYF.

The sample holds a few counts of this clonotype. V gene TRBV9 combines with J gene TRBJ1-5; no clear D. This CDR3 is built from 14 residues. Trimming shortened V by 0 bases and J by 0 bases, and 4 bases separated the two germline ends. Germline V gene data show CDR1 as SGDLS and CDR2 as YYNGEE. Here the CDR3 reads CASSVGLSNQPQHF. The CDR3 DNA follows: TGTGCCAGCAGCGTAGGCCTTAGCAATCAGCCCCAGCATTTT.

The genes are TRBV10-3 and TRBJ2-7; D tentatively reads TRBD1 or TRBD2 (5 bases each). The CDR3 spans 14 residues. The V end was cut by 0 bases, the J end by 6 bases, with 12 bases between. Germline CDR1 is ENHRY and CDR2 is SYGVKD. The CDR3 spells CAISESNGAGEQYF. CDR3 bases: TGTGCCATCAGTGAGTCGAATGGGGCGGGCGAGCAGTACTTC.

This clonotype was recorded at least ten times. The CDR3 reads CSARGLWAGVSDEQFF. In DNA form, the CDR3 reads TGCAGTGCTAGGGGCTTGTGGGCGGGAGTTAGTGATGAGCAGTTCTTC. The chain employs TRBV20-1 and TRBJ2-1; 7 bases are a match to TRBD2. Germline V gene data show CDR1 as DFQATT and CDR2 as SNEGSKA (reference sequence). With 3 bases clipped from V and 8 bases from J, the junction kept 16 bases outside the gene matches. The length of the CDR3 is 16 residues.